This TCR beta chain was retrieved from a study of T cells in Graves' hyperthyroidism and ophthalmopathy. This clonotype was detected many times. The ends were cut back, 5 bases at V and 3 bases at J, with 17 bases in the middle. Germline V CDR1 and CDR2: MDHEN, SYDVKM. This CDR3 has 15 amino acids. Researchers took RNA transcripts and amplified the TCR beta CDR3 regions from them. Using the HTBI primer set, a first-round RT-PCR was run on the TCR CDR3. MiXCR, run by TCRdb on the multiplex PCR reads, gives a single entry per CDR3 protein. The sample carries around 390,000 distinct CDR3 sequences, around 13% recorded once.

The sequenced sample was blood. The receptor's source is a woman under 40 with Graves' ophthalmopathy. The rearrangement links TRBV28 to TRBJ2-7; D gene unclear. This CDR3 is CASSTVKSPRYEQYF. The CDR3 DNA reads TGTGCCAGCAGTACCGTCAAGTCGCCGCGCTACGAGCAGTACTTC.